In this sample, the clone carrying this T cell receptor (beta chain) turned up a few times. The antigen is undetermined. PCR was performed using 60 Vbeta and 13 Jbeta primers. Sequencing was performed with immunoSEQ multiplex PCR; in TCRdb, only in-frame clones are kept and a portion is missing. The table lists about 140,000 clones, more than 60% of them singletons. The data stem from a study of cytomegalovirus exposure and HLA in healthy donors. Study observations and caveats: Reportedly, HLA-A and HLA-B alleles of most subjects were accurately predicted from TCR beta.

The donors comprised healthy bone marrow donors. The CDR3 is 16 amino acids. This chain links TRBV21-1 with TRBJ1-1. TRBV21-1 is tagged as a pseudogene. The clonotype comes from a female donor in good health and CMV-seronegative. The specimen sequenced was PBMCs. This CDR3 reads CASSNGSGGENTEAFF. CDR3 DNA: TGTGCCAGCAGCAATGGGAGTGGTGGGGAGAACACTGAAGCTTTCTTT.